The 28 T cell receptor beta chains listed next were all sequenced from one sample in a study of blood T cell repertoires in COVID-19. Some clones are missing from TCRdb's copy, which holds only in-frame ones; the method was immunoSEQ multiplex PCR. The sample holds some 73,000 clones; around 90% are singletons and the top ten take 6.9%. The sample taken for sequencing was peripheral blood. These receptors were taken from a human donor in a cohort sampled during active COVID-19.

The DNA of the CDR3 is TGTGCCAGCAGTGAGGGCCTTATCGACATTGAGCAGTTCTTC. This codes for CASSEGLIDIEQFF. The chain recombines TRBV2 with TRBJ2-1; D gene ambiguous. Germline assignment: CDR1 SNHLY and CDR2 FYNNEI. V shed 3 bases and J shed 9 bases, with 15 bases lying between them. There are 14 residues in the CDR3.

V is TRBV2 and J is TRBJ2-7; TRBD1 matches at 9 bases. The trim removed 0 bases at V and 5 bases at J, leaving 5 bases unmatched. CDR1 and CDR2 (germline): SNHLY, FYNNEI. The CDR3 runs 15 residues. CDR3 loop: CASSEASGQGNEQYF. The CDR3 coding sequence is TGTGCCAGCAGTGAAGCTTCGGGACAGGGAAACGAGCAGTACTTC. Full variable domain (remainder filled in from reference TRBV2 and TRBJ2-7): EPEVTQTPSHQVTQMGQEVILRCVPISNHLYFYWYRQILGQKVEFLVSFYNNEISEKSEIFDDQFSVERPDGSNFTLKIRSTKLEDSAMYFCASSEASGQGNEQYFGPGTRLTVT.

CDR3 sequence (DNA): TGTGCCTGGAGAAGACGGACTAGCGGGGGGTACATGTTTTTT. This codes for CAWRRRTSGGYMFF. The chain is built from TRBV30 and TRBJ2-2; 14 bases align to TRBD2. This CDR3 contains 14 residues. Losses at the gene ends were 3 bases for V and 15 bases for J; bases not matched to a gene: 9. Germline CDR1 and CDR2: GTSNPN and SVGIG (reference sequence).

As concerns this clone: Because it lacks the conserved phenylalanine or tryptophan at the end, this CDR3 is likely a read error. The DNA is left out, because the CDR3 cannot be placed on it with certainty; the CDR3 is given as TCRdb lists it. CDR3 residues: CASSLGLQYP. The chain recombines TRBV5-1 with TRBJ1-2; TRBD1, the table's D call, was not compared with the DNA. The CDR3 has 10 amino acids, counting both end residues. The germline gives CDR1 SGHRS, CDR2 YFSETQ.

The DNA for the CDR3 is TGTGCCAGCAGTTTATCGGCAGGGGATTATGGCTACACCTTC. Protein sequence: CASSLSAGDYGYTF. The chain is built from TRBV27 and TRBJ1-2; D is perhaps TRBD1 (6 bases). The V end was cut by 0 bases, the J end by 5 bases, with 10 bases between. Germline V lookup: CDR1 MNHEY, CDR2 SMNVEV (reference sequence). This CDR3 is 14 amino acids long.

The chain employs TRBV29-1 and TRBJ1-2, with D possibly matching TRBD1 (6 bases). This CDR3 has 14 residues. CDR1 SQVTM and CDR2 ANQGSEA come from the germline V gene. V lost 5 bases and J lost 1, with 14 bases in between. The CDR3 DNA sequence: TGCAGCGTTACTGGACAGAGGTTTAACTATGGCTACACCTTC. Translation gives CSVTGQRFNYGYTF. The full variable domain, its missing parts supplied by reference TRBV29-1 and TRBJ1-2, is SAVISQKPSRDICQRGTSLTIQCQVDSQVTMMFWYRQQPGQSLTLIATANQGSEATYESGFVIDKFPISRPNLTFSTLTVSNMSPEDSSIYLCSVTGQRFNYGYTFGSGTRLTVV.

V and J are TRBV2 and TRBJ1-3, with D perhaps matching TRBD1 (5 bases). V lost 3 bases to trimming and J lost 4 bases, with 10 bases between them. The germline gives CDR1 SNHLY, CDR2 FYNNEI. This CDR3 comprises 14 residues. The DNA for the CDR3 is TGTGCCAGCAGTGACTCTCAGGGAGGAAACACCATATATTTT. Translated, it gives CASSDSQGGNTIYF.

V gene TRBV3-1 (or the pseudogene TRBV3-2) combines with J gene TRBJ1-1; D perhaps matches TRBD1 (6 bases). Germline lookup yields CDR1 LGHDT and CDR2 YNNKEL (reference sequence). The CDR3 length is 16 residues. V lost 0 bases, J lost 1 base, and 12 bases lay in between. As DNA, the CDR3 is TGTGCCAGCAGCCAAGATTGGACAGTACAGAACACTGAAGCTTTCTTT. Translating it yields CASSQDWTVQNTEAFF.

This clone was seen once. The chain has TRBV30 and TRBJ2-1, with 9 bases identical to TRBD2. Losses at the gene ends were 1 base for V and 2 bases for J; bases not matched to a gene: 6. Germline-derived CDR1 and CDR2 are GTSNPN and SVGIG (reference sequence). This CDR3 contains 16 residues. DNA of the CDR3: TGTGCCTGGAGTGAACCCTTAGCGGGGGCCTACAATGAGCAGTTCTTC. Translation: CAWSEPLAGAYNEQFF.

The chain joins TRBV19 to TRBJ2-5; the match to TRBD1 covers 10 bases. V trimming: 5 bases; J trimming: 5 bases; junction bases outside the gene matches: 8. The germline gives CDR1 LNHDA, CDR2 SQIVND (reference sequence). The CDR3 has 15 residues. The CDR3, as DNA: TGTGCCAGTAGTCCGAGGACAGGGGGTCGGGAGACCCAGTACTTC. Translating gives CASSPRTGGRETQYF.

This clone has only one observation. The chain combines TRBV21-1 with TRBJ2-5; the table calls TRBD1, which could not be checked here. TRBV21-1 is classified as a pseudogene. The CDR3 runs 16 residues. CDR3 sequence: CASSKGSGTEQETQYF. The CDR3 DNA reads TGTGCCAGCAGCAAAGGCTCCGGGACAGAACAAGAGACCCAGTACTTC.

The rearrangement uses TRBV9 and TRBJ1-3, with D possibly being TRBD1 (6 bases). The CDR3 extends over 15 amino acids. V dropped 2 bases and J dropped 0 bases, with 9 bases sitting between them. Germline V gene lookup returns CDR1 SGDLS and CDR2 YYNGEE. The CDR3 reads CASSVDSSSGNTIYF. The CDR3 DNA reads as TGTGCCAGCAGCGTGGACAGTTCCTCTGGAAACACCATATATTTT.

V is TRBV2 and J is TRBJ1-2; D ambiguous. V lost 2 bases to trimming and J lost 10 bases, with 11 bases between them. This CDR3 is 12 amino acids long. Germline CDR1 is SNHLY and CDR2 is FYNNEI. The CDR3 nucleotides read TGTGCCAGCAGTGAATCGGGATTCGACTACACCTTC. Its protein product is CASSESGFDYTF.

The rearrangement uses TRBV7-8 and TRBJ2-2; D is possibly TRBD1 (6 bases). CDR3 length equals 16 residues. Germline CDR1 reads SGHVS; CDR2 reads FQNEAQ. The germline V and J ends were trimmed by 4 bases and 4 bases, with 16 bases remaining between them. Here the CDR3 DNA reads TGTGCCAGCAGCTCGCCGGGACGAGGGGGCACCGGGGAGCTGTTTTTT. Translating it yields CASSSPGRGGTGELFF.

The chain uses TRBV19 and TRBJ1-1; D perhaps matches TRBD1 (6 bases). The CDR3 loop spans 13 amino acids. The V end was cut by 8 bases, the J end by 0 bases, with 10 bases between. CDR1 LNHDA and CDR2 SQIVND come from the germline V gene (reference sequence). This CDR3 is CASSDSMNTEAFF. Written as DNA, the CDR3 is TGTGCCAGTTCGGACAGCATGAACACTGAAGCTTTCTTT.

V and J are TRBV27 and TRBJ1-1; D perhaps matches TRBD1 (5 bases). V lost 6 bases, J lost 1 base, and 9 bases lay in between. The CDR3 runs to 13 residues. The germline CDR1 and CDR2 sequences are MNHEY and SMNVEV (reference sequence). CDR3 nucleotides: TGTGCCAGCAGACGAACAGGGAACACTGAAGCTTTCTTT. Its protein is CASRRTGNTEAFF.

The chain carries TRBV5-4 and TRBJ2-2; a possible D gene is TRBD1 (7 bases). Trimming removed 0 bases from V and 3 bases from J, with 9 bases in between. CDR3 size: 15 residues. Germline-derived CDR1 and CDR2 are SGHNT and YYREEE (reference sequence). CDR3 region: CASSLGRGDTGELFF. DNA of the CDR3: TGTGCCAGCAGCTTGGGCAGGGGGGACACCGGGGAGCTGTTTTTT.

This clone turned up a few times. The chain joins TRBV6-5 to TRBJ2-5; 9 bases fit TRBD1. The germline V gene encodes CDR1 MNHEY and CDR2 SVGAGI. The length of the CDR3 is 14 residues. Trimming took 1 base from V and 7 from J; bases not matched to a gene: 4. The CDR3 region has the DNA TGTGCCAGCAGTTACTTCCGGGACAGGGCGACCCAGTACTTC. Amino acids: CASSYFRDRATQYF.

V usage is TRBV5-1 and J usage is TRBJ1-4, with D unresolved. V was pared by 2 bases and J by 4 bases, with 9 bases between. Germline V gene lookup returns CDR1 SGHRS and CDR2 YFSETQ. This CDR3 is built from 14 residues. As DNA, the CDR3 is TGCGCCAGCAGCTTAGCCACCAATAATGAAAAACTGTTTTTT. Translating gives CASSLATNNEKLFF. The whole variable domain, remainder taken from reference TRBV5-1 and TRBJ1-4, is KAGVTQTPRYLIKTRGQQVTLSCSPISGHRSVSWYQQTPGQGLQFLFEYFSETQRNKGNFPGRFSGRQFSNSRSEMNVSTLELGDSALYLCASSLATNNEKLFFGSGTQLSVL.

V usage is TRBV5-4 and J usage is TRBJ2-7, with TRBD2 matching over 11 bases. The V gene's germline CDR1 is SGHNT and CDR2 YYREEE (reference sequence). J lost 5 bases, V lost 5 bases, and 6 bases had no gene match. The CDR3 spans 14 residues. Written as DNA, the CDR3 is TGTGCCAGCAGAAGTAGCGGGGGGGCACACGAGCAGTACTTC. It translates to CASRSSGGAHEQYF.

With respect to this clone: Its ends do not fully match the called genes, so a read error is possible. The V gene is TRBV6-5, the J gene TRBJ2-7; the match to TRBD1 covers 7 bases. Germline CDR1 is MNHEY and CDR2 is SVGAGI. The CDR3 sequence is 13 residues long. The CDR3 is CATQGENSHEQYF. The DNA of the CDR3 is TGTGCCACCCAGGGGGAGAACTCCCACGAGCAGTACTTC.

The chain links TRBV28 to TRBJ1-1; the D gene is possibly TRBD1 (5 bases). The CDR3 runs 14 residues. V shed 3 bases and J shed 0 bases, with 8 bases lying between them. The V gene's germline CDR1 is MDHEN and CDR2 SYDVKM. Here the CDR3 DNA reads TGTGCCAGCAGTTTGGCAGGGATGAACACTGAAGCTTTCTTT. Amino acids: CASSLAGMNTEAFF.

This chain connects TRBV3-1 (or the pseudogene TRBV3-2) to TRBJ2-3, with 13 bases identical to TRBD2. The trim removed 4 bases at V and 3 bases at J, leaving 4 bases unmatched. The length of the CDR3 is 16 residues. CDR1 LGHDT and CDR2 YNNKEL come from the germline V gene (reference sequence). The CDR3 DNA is TGTGCCAGCAGCCCAACTAGCGGGGGGGCTACAGATACGCAGTATTTT. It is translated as CASSPTSGGATDTQYF.

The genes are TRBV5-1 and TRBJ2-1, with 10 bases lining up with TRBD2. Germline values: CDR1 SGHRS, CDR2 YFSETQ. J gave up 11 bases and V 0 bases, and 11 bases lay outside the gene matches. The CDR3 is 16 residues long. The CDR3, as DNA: TGCGCCAGCAGCTTGGGAAGCGGGGGGGCCATTAATCAGCAGTTCTTC. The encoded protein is CASSLGSGGAINQQFF.

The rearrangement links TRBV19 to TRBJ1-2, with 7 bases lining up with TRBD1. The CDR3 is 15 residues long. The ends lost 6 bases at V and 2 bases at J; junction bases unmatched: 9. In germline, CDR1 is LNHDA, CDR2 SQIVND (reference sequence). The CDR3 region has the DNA TGTGCCAGTAGGCGCAGGGGGGATAACAACTATGGCTACACCTTC. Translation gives CASRRRGDNNYGYTF.

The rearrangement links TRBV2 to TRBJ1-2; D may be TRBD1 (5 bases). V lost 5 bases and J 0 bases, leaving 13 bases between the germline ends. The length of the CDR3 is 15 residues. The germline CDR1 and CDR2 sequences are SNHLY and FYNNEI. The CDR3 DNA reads TGTGCCAGCAGTCAGGACACGGGGGCTAACTATGGCTACACCTTC. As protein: CASSQDTGANYGYTF.

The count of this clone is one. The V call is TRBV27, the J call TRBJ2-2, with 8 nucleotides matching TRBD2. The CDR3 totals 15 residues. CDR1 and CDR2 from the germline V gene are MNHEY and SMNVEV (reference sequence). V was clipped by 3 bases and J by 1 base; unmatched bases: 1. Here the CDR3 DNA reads TGTGCCAGCAGTTTCCTAGCGGGGAACACCGGGGAGCTGTTTTTT. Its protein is CASSFLAGNTGELFF.

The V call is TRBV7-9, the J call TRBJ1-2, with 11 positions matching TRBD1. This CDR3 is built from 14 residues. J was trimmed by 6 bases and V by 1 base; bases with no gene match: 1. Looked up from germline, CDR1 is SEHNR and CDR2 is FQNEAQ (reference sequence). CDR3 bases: TGTGCCAGCAGCTTAGGGACAGGGGGCCATGGCTACACCTTC. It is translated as CASSLGTGGHGYTF.